This T cell receptor (beta chain) emerged from a study of tumor-infiltrating lymphocytes in primary liver carcinoma. Notes on the study in general: It was in tumors, not blood, that the top-250-clone fraction was significantly higher (p = 0.039).

This clonotype occurred many times. Its antigen is currently unknown. For each extraction, RNA and DNA were obtained together from approximately 20-30 mg of unsorted bulk tissue. Using a constant-region primer together with ProtoScript II reverse transcriptase, TCR beta cDNA was made from around 500 ng of total RNA. Three-round nested multiplex PCR performed with slightly modified ARM-PCR produced the TCR beta libraries. Running roughly 10 cycles apiece, the first two PCR rounds relied on TRBV1-TRBV30 forward primers together with a C-beta reverse primer. TCRdb analysed the multiplex PCR reads with MiXCR anew, one entry per CDR3 protein. The sample consists of about 26,000 distinct CDR3 sequences, about 73% of them appearing once. Trimming took 4 bases from V and 3 from J; bases not matched to a gene: 5. The CDR3 has 14 amino acids. Germline V CDR1 and CDR2: SNHLY, FYNNEI.

Sequencing used liver tumor tissue from sampling region 3. Subset noted: tumor region T3, left-lateral pole. V is TRBV2 and J is TRBJ1-2; 7 nucleotides line up with TRBD1. The TCR comes from a middle-aged man with primary liver carcinoma and hepatitis B virus infection. The CDR3 protein is CASSGQGSDYGYTF. DNA for the CDR3: TGTGCCAGCAGTGGACAGGGCAGTGACTATGGCTACACCTTC. The full variable domain, its missing parts supplied by reference TRBV2 and TRBJ1-2, is EPEVTQTPSHQVTQMGQEVILRCVPISNHLYFYWYRQILGQKVEFLVSFYNNEISEKSEIFDDQFSVERPDGSNFTLKIRSTKLEDSAMYFCASSGQGSDYGYTFGSGTRLTVV.